This record concerns one T cell receptor (beta chain) sequence. Its antigen is as yet unknown. The data were obtained in a study of cytomegalovirus exposure and HLA in healthy donors. The PCR contained 60 Vbeta and 13 Jbeta primers. Measured with immunoSEQ multiplex PCR; TCRdb has only the in-frame clones, and not every one. Its clone listing holds 85,000 to 110,000 clones. Regarding the study as a whole: As a later analysis revealed, most CMV-associated TCR beta chains appeared HLA-restricted.

Germline V gene lookup returns CDR1 SGDLS and CDR2 YYNGEE. The CDR3 length is 16 residues. V was cut by 3 bases and J by 3 bases, with 15 bases left in between. The J gene is TRBJ2-2, the V gene TRBV9; a possible D gene is TRBD1 (5 bases). This receptor was obtained from a man aged 35 to 55 in good health and CMV-seronegative. The source material was PBMCs. The CDR3 DNA reads TGTGCCAGCAGCGGCGGTCTAACGACAGACACCGGGGAGCTGTTTTTT. It yields the protein CASSGGLTTDTGELFF.